This TCR beta chain was documented in a study of blood T cell repertoires in COVID-19. Background on the study: Samples representing acute and convalescent COVID-19 were sourced from the United States, Italy and Spain. The analysed material was cDNA or gDNA that came from T cells, B-cell-depleted T cells, or PBMCs.

In the original workflow: Nucleated cell number was recorded as an estimate derived from reference gene primer amplification. TCRdb's copy holds only in-frame clones and misses some; the assay was immunoSEQ multiplex PCR. The V and J calls and clone size come from that table; D and trimming were worked out from the DNA. The sample records under 150,000 clones, about 85% being singletons. The J segment lost 7 bases and the V segment lost 7 bases, leaving 9 bases of the junction unmatched. CDR1 and CDR2 from the germline V gene are SGHVS and FQNEAQ. The CDR3 loop spans 15 amino acids. The TCR was taken from a middle-aged man with acute or convalescent COVID-19. The chain uses TRBV7-8 and TRBJ1-6, with 8 bases lining up with TRBD1. The sequenced sample consisted of peripheral blood. Written as DNA, the CDR3 is TGTGCCAGCACCCGAGGCCCAGGGGGCAATTCACCCCTCCACTTT. Protein: CASTRGPGGNSPLHF.